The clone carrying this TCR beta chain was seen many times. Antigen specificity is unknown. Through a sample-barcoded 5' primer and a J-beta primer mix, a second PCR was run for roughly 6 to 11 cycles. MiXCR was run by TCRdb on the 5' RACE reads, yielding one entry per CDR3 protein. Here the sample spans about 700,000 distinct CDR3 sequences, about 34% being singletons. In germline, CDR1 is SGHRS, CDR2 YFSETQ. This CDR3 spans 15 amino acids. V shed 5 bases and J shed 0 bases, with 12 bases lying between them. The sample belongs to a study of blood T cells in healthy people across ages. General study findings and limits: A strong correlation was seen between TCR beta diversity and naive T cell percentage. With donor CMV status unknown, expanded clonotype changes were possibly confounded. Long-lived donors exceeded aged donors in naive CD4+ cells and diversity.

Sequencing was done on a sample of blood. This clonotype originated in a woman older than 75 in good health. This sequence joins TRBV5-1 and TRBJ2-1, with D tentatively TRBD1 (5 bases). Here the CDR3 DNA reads TGCGCCAGCAGTTTTGACAGTTACTCCTACAATGAGCAGTTCTTC. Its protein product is CASSFDSYSYNEQFF. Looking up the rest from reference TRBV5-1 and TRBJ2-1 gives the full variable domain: KAGVTQTPRYLIKTRGQQVTLSCSPISGHRSVSWYQQTPGQGLQFLFEYFSETQRNKGNFPGRFSGRQFSNSRSEMNVSTLELGDSALYLCASSFDSYSYNEQFFGPGTRLTVL.